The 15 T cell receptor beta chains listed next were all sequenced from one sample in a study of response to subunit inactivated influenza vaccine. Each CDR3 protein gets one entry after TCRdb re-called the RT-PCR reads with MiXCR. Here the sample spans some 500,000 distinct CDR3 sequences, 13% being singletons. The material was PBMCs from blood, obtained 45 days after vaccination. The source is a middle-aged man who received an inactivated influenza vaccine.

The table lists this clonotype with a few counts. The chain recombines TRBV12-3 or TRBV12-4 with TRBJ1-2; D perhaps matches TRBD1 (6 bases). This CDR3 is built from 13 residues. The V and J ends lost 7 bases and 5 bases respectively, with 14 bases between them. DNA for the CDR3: TGTGCCAGCACGCTTTCAGGGGTGTATGGCTACACCTTC. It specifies CASTLSGVYGYTF.

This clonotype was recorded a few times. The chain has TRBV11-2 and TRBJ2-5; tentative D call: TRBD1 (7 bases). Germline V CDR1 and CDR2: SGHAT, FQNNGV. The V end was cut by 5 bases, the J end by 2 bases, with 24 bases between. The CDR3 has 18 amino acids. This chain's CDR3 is CASSLRLVGGQLQETQYF. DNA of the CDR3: TGTGCCAGCAGCCTTCGACTAGTAGGGGGCCAATTACAAGAGACCCAGTACTTC.

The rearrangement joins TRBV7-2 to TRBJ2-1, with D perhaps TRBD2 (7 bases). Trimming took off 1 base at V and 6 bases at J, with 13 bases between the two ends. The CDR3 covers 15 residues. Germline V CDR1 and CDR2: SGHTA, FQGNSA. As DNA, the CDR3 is TGTGCCAGCAGCTTAGAGGGGGGGCTGGGCAATGAGCAGTTCTTC. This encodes CASSLEGGLGNEQFF. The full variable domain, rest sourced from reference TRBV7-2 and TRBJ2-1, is GAGVSQSPSNKVTEKGKDVELRCDPISGHTALYWYRQSLGQGLEFLIYFQGNSAPDKSGLPSDRFSAERTGGSVSTLTIQRTQQEDSAVYLCASSLEGGLGNEQFFGPGTRLTVL.

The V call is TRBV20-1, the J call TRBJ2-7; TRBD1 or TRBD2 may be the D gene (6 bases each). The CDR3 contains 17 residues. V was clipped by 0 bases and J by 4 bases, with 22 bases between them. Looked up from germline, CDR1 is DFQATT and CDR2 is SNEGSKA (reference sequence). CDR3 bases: TGCAGTGCTAGAGATAAGCTTAGGGGGGCGGGTGGATACGAGCAGTACTTC. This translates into CSARDKLRGAGGYEQYF.

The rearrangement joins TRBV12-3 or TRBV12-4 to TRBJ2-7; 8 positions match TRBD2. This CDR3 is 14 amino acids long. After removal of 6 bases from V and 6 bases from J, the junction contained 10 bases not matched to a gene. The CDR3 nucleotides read TGTGCCAGCAGGGGCAACACCGGGACTAGCGAGCAGTACTTC. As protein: CASRGNTGTSEQYF.

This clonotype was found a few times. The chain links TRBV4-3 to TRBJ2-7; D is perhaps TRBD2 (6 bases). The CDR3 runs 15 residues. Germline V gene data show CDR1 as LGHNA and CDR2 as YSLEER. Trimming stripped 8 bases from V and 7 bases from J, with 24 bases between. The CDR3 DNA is TGCGCCAGCCCATCTCCGGGACTCCAGCCGGGGGAGCAGTACTTC. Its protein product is CASPSPGLQPGEQYF.

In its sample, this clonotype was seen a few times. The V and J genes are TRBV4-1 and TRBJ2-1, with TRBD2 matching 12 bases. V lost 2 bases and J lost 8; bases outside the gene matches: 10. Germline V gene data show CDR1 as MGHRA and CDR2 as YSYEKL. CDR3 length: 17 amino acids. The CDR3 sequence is CASSQNPLAGGSYEQFF. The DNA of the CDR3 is TGCGCCAGCAGCCAAAACCCACTAGCGGGGGGCAGCTATGAGCAGTTCTTC.

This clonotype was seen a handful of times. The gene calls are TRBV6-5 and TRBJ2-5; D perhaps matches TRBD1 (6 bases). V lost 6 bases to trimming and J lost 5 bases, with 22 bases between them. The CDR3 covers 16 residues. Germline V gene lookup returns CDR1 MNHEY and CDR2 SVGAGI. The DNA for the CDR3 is TGTGCCAGCAGCTACCGTGCAGGGGTTGTGGCCGAGACCCAGTACTTC. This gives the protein CASSYRAGVVAETQYF.

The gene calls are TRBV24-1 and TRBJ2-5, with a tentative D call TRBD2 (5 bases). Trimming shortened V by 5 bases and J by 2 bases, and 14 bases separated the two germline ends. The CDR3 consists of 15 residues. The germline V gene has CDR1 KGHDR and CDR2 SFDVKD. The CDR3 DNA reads TGTGCCACCAGTGGGACTTTAAAAGCTCAAGAGACCCAGTACTTC. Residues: CATSGTLKAQETQYF.

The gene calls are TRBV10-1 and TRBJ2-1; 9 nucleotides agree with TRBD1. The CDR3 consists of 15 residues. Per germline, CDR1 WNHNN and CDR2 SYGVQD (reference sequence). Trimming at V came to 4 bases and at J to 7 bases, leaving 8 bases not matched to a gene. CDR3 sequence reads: CASSGRQGVRNEQFF. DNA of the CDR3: TGCGCCAGCAGTGGACGACAGGGGGTGAGGAATGAGCAGTTCTTC.

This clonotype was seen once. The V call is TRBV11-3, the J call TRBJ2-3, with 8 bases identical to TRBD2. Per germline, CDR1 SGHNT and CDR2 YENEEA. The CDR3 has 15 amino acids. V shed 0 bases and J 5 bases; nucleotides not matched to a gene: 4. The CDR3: CASSLDRLAGDTQYF. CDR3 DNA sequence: TGTGCCAGCAGCTTAGATCGGCTAGCGGGAGATACGCAGTATTTT.

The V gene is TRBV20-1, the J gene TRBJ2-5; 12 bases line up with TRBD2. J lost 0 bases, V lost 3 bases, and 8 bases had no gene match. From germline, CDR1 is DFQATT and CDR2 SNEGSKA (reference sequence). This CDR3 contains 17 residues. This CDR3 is CSASRLAGVFNQETQYF. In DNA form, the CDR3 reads TGCAGTGCTAGTCGACTAGCGGGAGTTTTTAACCAAGAGACCCAGTACTTC.

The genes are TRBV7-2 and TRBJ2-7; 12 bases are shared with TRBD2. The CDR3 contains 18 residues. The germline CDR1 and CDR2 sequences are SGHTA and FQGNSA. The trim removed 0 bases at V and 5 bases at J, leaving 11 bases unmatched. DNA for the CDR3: TGTGCCAGCAGCTTAGCCCCTCCGTCTAGCGGGGGGGCCGACGAGCAGTACTTC. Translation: CASSLAPPSSGGADEQYF.

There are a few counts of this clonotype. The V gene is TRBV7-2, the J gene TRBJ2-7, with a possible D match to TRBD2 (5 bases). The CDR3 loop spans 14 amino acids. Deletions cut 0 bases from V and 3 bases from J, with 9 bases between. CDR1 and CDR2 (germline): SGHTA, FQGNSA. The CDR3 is CASSLAGIGYEQYF. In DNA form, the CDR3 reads TGTGCCAGCAGCTTAGCCGGGATCGGCTACGAGCAGTACTTC.

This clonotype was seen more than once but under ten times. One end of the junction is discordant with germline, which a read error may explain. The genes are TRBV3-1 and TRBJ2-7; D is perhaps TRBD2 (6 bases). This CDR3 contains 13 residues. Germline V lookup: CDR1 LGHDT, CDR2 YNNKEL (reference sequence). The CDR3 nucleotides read TGTGCCAGCAGCCCCCGGGACTCCGACGAGCAGTACTTC. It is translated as CASSPRDSDEQYF.